A selection of T cell receptor beta chains follows, all from one sample in a study of shared clonotypes between healthy human individuals. Sequenced by immunoSEQ multiplex PCR; TCRdb stores in-frame clones only, minus some. The sample consists of approximately 530,000 clones, about 96% of them appearing once. What was sequenced was naive CD4+ T cells sorted from blood. These receptors were taken from a woman aged 25 to 39 in good health. Each CDR3 is given with its conserved first and last residue. Fields, in order: clone size, D gene, V gene, J gene, CDR3 DNA, CDR3 protein. The D gene is left open where the match is weak. Clone size, where shown, is once, few, many, or a class for clones that have expanded.

NA	TRBD2	TRBV11-2	TRBJ2-3	TGTGCCAGCAGCTTATTTCGAAGGACTAGCGGGAAGGGCACAGATACGCAGTATTTT	CASSLFRRTSGKGTDTQYF
NA	NA	TRBV15	TRBJ1-1	TGTGCCACCAGCAGAACCCAGCTCCCGAACACTGAAGCTTTCTTT	CATSRTQLPNTEAFF
NA	TRBD1	TRBV19	TRBJ2-7	TGTGCCAGTAGTCCATGGACAGGGCCCCACGAGCAGTACTTC	CASSPWTGPHEQYF
once	TRBD1	TRBV6-1	TRBJ2-7	TGTGCCAGCACCGAGTATGGGACAGGGACGTACGAGCAGTACTTC	CASTEYGTGTYEQYF
once	TRBD1	TRBV2	TRBJ2-7	TGTGCCAGCAGCCGGGACAGCTACTCCTACGAGCAGTACTTC	CASSRDSYSYEQYF
once	NA	TRBV27	TRBJ1-1	TGTGCCAGCAGTTTTATATCGGACACTGAAGCTTTCTTT	CASSFISDTEAFF
NA	NA	TRBV27	TRBJ2-1	TGTGCCAGCAGTAACGTAGGAGATTTTTACAATGAGCAGTTCTTC	CASSNVGDFYNEQFF
NA	NA	TRBV15	TRBJ1-4	TGTGCCACCAGCTGGCGTCGGGTCGGTGAAAAACTGTTTTTT	CATSWRRVGEKLFF
NA	NA	TRBV19	TRBJ1-1	TGTGCCAGTAGCCCGGACAGACCAAACACTGAAGCTTTCTTT	CASSPDRPNTEAFF
NA	TRBD1	TRBV2	TRBJ1-1	TGTGCCAGCAGCCGGACAGGGGGAAACACTGAAGCTTTCTTT	CASSRTGGNTEAFF
NA	TRBD1	TRBV25-1	TRBJ2-7	TGTGCCAGCAGGTCCCAGGGGGCGTACGAGCAGTACTTC	CASRSQGAYEQYF
NA	NA	TRBV7-3	TRBJ2-1	TGTGCCAGCAGCTTAGGAGCCTACCCGTCCTACAATGAGCAGTTCTTC	CASSLGAYPSYNEQFF
NA	TRBD2	TRBV10-3	TRBJ2-3	TGTGCCATCAGTCCCAGGACTAGCGGGAGGAGTAGCGCAGATACGCAGTATTTT	CAISPRTSGRSSADTQYF
once	TRBD2	TRBV28	TRBJ2-2	TGTGCCAGCAGGGATAGGAGCGGGAGGGAATCGAACACCGGGGAGCTGTTTTTT	CASRDRSGRESNTGELFF
NA	NA	TRBV5-1	TRBJ1-2	TGCGCCAGCAGCTTTATAAGGGACGGATATGGCTACACCTTC	CASSFIRDGYGYTF
NA	TRBD2	TRBV19	TRBJ2-1	TGTGCCAGTAGAACCGGGACTAAGGACAATGAGCAGTTCTTC	CASRTGTKDNEQFF
NA	TRBD2	TRBV27	TRBJ2-7	TGTGCCAGCAGCACCACCCGGACTAGCGGGACCCACGAGCAGTACTTC	CASSTTRTSGTHEQYF
once	NA	TRBV7-9	TRBJ2-7	TGTGCCAGCAGCCCATCCGGCTCACATGGCGAGCAGTACTTC	CASSPSGSHGEQYF
NA	NA	TRBV11-2	TRBJ2-2	TGTGCCAGCAGCTTAGATGAAATCGGGGAGCTGTTTTTT	CASSLDEIGELFF
NA	NA	TRBV25-1	TRBJ2-7	TGTGCCAGCAGTGACCCGCGGGGTCCTGCGCAGGAGCAGTACTTC	CASSDPRGPAQEQYF
NA	NA	TRBV21-1	TRBJ2-3	TGTGCCAGCGGGGAGGGGACAGAAGAATACACAGATACGCAGTATTTT	CASGEGTEEYTDTQYF
NA	NA	TRBV6-5	TRBJ2-7	TGTGCCAGCAGTTCGACAGATCGCTCCTACGAGCAGTACTTC	CASSSTDRSYEQYF
NA	TRBD2	TRBV4-1	TRBJ2-2	TGCGCCAGCAGCCAAGAGGGACTAGCGGGAGGTCACACCGGGGAGCTGTTTTTT	CASSQEGLAGGHTGELFF
NA	NA	TRBV5-1	TRBJ2-6	TGCGCCAGCAGCGACATGGGGGCGATTCCTCTGGAGGCCAACGTCCTGACTTTC	CASSDMGAIPLEANVLTF
NA	TRBD1	TRBV5-5	TRBJ1-2	TGTGCCAGCAGCTCCGACAGGGACTATGGCTACACCTTC	CASSSDRDYGYTF
NA	NA	TRBV19	TRBJ1-1	TGTGCCAGTAGTGCTTGGGACGGTGAAGCTTTCTTT	CASSAWDGEAFF
NA	TRBD2	TRBV7-2	TRBJ2-5	TGTGCCAGCAGCCGTGGACTAGCGGAGAGGGAGACCCAGTACTTC	CASSRGLAERETQYF
NA	NA	TRBV28	TRBJ1-1	TGTGCCAGCAGTTTACCCCACCCTCCCATGAACACTGAAGCTTTCTTT	CASSLPHPPMNTEAFF
NA	NA	TRBV5-5	TRBJ1-2	TGTGCCAGCACCCGGGGGCTGGGCGGCTACACCTTC	CASTRGLGGYTF